The rows below give T cell receptor beta chains drawn from one sample of a study of blood T cells in healthy people across ages. TCRdb processed the 5' RACE reads anew with MiXCR; each CDR3 protein has one entry. The sample shows 1.5 million to 2 million distinct CDR3 sequences, about 28% of them seen only once. The specimen was blood. These receptors all come from a woman aged 25-40 years in good health. CDR3s include the opening cysteine and the closing phenylalanine or tryptophan. Each record gives: V gene, clone size, J gene, D gene, CDR3 DNA, CDR3 protein. A D gene is named only where the DNA matches it firmly. Size tells how often a clone was seen (once, few, many) or the class of an expanded clone, and some rows leave it out.

TRBV14	.	TRBJ2-7	TRBD1	TGTGCCAGCAGCCATGGAGGTGGGACAGGTTGCTACGAGCAGTACTTC	CASSHGGGTGCYEQYF
TRBV20-1	.	TRBJ2-3	.	TGCAGTGCTGGGCTAGAGGGGGCAGATACGCAGTATTTT	CSAGLEGADTQYF
TRBV2	few	TRBJ2-3	TRBD2	TGTGCCAGCAGTGGGCGGGAGTTGGATACGCAGTATTTT	CASSGRELDTQYF
TRBV14	few	TRBJ2-7	.	TGTGCCAGCAGCCAAGACCGGGCCGCTTCGTACGAGCAGTACTTC	CASSQDRAASYEQYF
TRBV3-1	.	TRBJ2-7	TRBD2	TGTGCCAGCAGCCAAGATTGGACTAGCGGGGGAAAGCAGTACTTC	CASSQDWTSGGKQYF
TRBV4-1	few	TRBJ2-5	.	TGCGCCAGCAGCCAAGGGGTCGGACAGCAAGAGACCCAGTACTTC	CASSQGVGQQETQYF
TRBV7-2	.	TRBJ2-5	TRBD2	TGTGCCAGCAGCTTTATGGGGACTAGCGGGAGTCAGGGAGAGACCCAGTACTTC	CASSFMGTSGSQGETQYF
TRBV29-1	many	TRBJ2-5	.	TGCAGCTCTACGCTGCTTGAGACCCAGTACTTC	CSSTLLETQYF
TRBV20-1	once	TRBJ1-6	TRBD1	TGCAGTGCTAGAGGGGACAGAAATTCACCCCTCCACTTT	CSARGDRNSPLHF
TRBV10-3	.	TRBJ2-7	.	TGTGCCACCAGTGAAGGTGAAGCGGCTAACTACGAGCAGTACTTC	CATSEGEAANYEQYF
TRBV2	few	TRBJ1-5	.	TGTGCCAGCGACTTCCAGGGTAATCAGCCCCAGCATTTT	CASDFQGNQPQHF
TRBV12-3/TRBV12-4	.	TRBJ2-4	TRBD2	TGTGCCAGCAGAAGGGATAGCGGGTCCGGGGGCAAAAACATTCAGTACTTC	CASRRDSGSGGKNIQYF
TRBV5-1	many	TRBJ1-2	.	TGCGCCAGCAGCTTGTCCTTTTCTGGCTACACCTTC	CASSLSFSGYTF
TRBV18	.	TRBJ2-7	TRBD1	TGTGCCAGCTCAAAGACAGGGCTTAGCTCCTACGAGCAGTACTTC	CASSKTGLSSYEQYF
TRBV29-1	many	TRBJ2-5	TRBD2	TGCAGCGCCGGGGGGTTTTTTGAAGAGACCCAGTACTTC	CSAGGFFEETQYF
TRBV20-1	.	TRBJ2-2	TRBD1	TGCAGTGCTAGGGGACAGGGTCCTTACACCGGGGAGCTGTTTTTT	CSARGQGPYTGELFF
TRBV5-1	.	TRBJ2-7	.	TGCGCCAGCAGCGCCACGAACGCGTACGAGCAGTACTTC	CASSATNAYEQYF
TRBV12-3/TRBV12-4	many	TRBJ1-2	TRBD1	TGTGCCAGCAGGCCTGACAGGGGAGCTAACTATGGCTACACCTTC	CASRPDRGANYGYTF
TRBV2	.	TRBJ1-5	.	TGTGCCAGCAGTGGGCTGAGGGGCAATCAGCCCCAGCATTTT	CASSGLRGNQPQHF
TRBV3-1	.	TRBJ2-1	.	TGTGCCTGTTCATGGTCCTACAATGAGCAGTTCTTC	CACSWSYNEQFF
TRBV28	many	TRBJ2-3	.	TGTGCCAGCAGTTTCGGAGGGGCTACAGATACGCAGTATTTT	CASSFGGATDTQYF
TRBV5-1	.	TRBJ2-1	.	TGCGCCAGCAGCGGAACCGGACAGACTTACTACAATGAGCAGTTCTTC	CASSGTGQTYYNEQFF
TRBV5-1	few	TRBJ1-2	.	TGCGCCAGCAGCTTGGTTCCGGAGAACTATGGCTACACCTTC	CASSLVPENYGYTF
TRBV12-3/TRBV12-4	.	TRBJ1-6	.	TGTGCCAGCAAATCCGGGGCCTATAATTCACCCCTCCACTTT	CASKSGAYNSPLHF
TRBV7-9	.	TRBJ1-4	.	TGTGCCAGCAGCTACCGATCAGGGGCGGCGAATGAAAAACTGTTTTTT	CASSYRSGAANEKLFF
TRBV9	few	TRBJ2-5	TRBD2	TGTGCCAGCAGCGTGCAAGCGGGGTCGGGGGAGACCCAGTACTTC	CASSVQAGSGETQYF